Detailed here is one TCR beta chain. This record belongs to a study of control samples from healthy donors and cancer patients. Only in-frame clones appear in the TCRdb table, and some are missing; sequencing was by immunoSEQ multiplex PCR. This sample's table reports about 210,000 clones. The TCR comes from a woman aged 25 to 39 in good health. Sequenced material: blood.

CDR3 DNA sequence: TGTGCCAGCAGTTTAGGACAGGCAGAATTGGATTCACCCCTCCACTTT. Amino acid sequence: CASSLGQAELDSPLHF. The V call is TRBV28, the J call TRBJ1-6; the match to TRBD1 covers 7 bases. This CDR3 spans 16 amino acids. Looked up from germline, CDR1 is MDHEN and CDR2 is SYDVKM. J gave up 8 bases and V 2 bases, and 9 bases lay outside the gene matches.